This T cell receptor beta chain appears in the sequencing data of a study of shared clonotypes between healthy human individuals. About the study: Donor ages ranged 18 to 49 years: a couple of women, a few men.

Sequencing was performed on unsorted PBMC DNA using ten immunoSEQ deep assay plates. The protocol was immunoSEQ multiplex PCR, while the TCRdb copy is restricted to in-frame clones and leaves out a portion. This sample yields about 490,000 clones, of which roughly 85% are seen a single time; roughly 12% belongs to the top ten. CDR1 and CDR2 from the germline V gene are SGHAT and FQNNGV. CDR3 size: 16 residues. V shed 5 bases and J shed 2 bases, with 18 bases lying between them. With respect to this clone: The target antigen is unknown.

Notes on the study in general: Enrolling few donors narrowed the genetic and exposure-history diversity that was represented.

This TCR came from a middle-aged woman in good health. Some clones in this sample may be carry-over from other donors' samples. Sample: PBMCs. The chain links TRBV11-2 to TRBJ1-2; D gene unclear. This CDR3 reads CASSVRQGGLNYGYTF. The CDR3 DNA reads TGTGCCAGCAGCGTCAGACAAGGAGGATTAAACTATGGCTACACCTTC.